A selection of T cell receptor beta chains follows, all from one sample in a study of breast tumors, draining lymph nodes, adjacent tissues. TCRdb re-called the multiplex PCR reads through MiXCR, storing one row per CDR3 protein. The table records some 170,000 distinct CDR3 sequences, about 30% of them present only once. Sequencing was performed on axillary lymph node tissue. The receptors were sampled from a female donor with breast cancer. Some clones in this sample may be carry-over from other donors' samples. CDR3s include the opening cysteine and the closing phenylalanine or tryptophan. The D gene is left open where the match is weak. Expanded clones get a size class; other rows say once, few or many, or leave the size out.

j_gene: TRBJ2-2; v_gene: TRBV11-3; d_gene: .; abundance: many; CDR3aa: CASSLTSGFGTGELFF; CDR3nt: TGTGCCAGCAGCTTAACTTCGGGGTTTGGCACCGGGGAGCTGTTTTTT
j_gene: TRBJ2-5; v_gene: TRBV19; d_gene: TRBD1; abundance: many; CDR3aa: CASSIDLGDRETQYF; CDR3nt: TGTGCCAGTAGTATCGATCTAGGGGACAGGGAGACCCAGTACTTC
j_gene: TRBJ2-3; v_gene: TRBV6-1; d_gene: TRBD2; abundance: many; CDR3aa: CARFAPNQTSGGTDTQYF; CDR3nt: TGTGCCAGATTTGCACCAAATCAGACTAGCGGGGGGACAGATACGCAGTATTTT
j_gene: TRBJ2-7; v_gene: TRBV6-2/TRBV6-3; d_gene: .; abundance: .; CDR3aa: CAAGYYEQYF; CDR3nt: TGTGCCGCTGGGTACTACGAGCAGTACTTC
j_gene: TRBJ2-1; v_gene: TRBV4-3; d_gene: TRBD2; abundance: many; CDR3aa: CASSHYGLASNNEQFF; CDR3nt: TGCGCCAGCAGCCACTATGGACTAGCGAGTAACAATGAGCAGTTCTTC
j_gene: TRBJ1-1; v_gene: TRBV29-1; d_gene: .; abundance: many; CDR3aa: CSVVRGRGTEAFF; CDR3nt: TGCAGCGTTGTTCGGGGGCGAGGAACTGAAGCTTTCTTT
j_gene: TRBJ2-7; v_gene: TRBV10-3; d_gene: .; abundance: many; CDR3aa: CAINPFSGSQQYF; CDR3nt: TGTGCCATCAACCCCTTTTCAGGGTCGCAACAGTACTTC
j_gene: TRBJ2-3; v_gene: TRBV7-2; d_gene: .; abundance: .; CDR3aa: CASSPLGGGTDTQYF; CDR3nt: TGTGCCAGCAGTCCCCTAGGTGGAGGCACAGATACGCAGTATTTT
j_gene: TRBJ2-2; v_gene: TRBV19; d_gene: .; abundance: many; CDR3aa: CASSRWGAEGANTGELFF; CDR3nt: TGTGCCAGTAGTCGGTGGGGTGCTGAGGGCGCGAACACCGGGGAGCTGTTTTTT
j_gene: TRBJ2-5; v_gene: TRBV28; d_gene: TRBD1; abundance: .; CDR3aa: CASSLVYSGTAYGTQYF; CDR3nt: TGTGCCAGCAGTCTAGTTTACTCCGGGACAGCCTATGGGACCCAGTACTTC
j_gene: TRBJ1-3; v_gene: TRBV5-6; d_gene: .; abundance: many; CDR3aa: CASSFGGFGNTIYF; CDR3nt: TGTGCCAGCAGCTTTGGGGGTTTTGGAAACACCATATATTTT
j_gene: TRBJ1-3; v_gene: TRBV28; d_gene: .; abundance: many; CDR3aa: CASSSGARGNTIYF; CDR3nt: TGTGCCAGCAGTTCAGGGGCACGAGGAAACACCATATATTTT
j_gene: TRBJ1-1; v_gene: TRBV4-1; d_gene: TRBD1; abundance: .; CDR3aa: CASSHRQGEAFF; CDR3nt: TGCGCCAGCAGCCATAGACAGGGGGAAGCTTTCTTT
j_gene: TRBJ2-2; v_gene: TRBV10-3; d_gene: .; abundance: many; CDR3aa: CAIRDPNTGELFF; CDR3nt: TGTGCCATACGGGACCCCAACACCGGGGAGCTGTTTTTT
j_gene: TRBJ2-6; v_gene: TRBV6-5; d_gene: .; abundance: .; CDR3aa: CASSHASPNTEAF; CDR3nt: TGTGCCAGCAGTCACGCGTCACCGAACACTGAAGCTTTC
j_gene: TRBJ1-5; v_gene: TRBV19; d_gene: TRBD1; abundance: many; CDR3aa: CASSTGQGGGQPQHF; CDR3nt: TGTGCCAGTAGTACCGGACAGGGAGGGGGTCAGCCCCAGCATTTT
j_gene: TRBJ2-2; v_gene: TRBV5-6; d_gene: .; abundance: many; CDR3aa: CASRVSAVPYTGELFF; CDR3nt: TGTGCCAGCAGGGTTTCGGCAGTCCCCTACACCGGGGAGCTGTTTTTT
j_gene: TRBJ2-7; v_gene: TRBV4-1; d_gene: .; abundance: many; CDR3aa: CASSPFGTGSEQYF; CDR3nt: TGCGCCAGCAGCCCTTTCGGGACGGGCTCCGAGCAGTACTTC
j_gene: TRBJ1-4; v_gene: TRBV6-5; d_gene: .; abundance: many; CDR3aa: CASSFRGIGANEKLFF; CDR3nt: TGTGCCAGCAGTTTTCGGGGGATTGGAGCTAATGAAAAACTGTTTTTT
j_gene: TRBJ2-5; v_gene: TRBV7-8; d_gene: TRBD2; abundance: .; CDR3aa: CASSLGPSGGVSTQYF; CDR3nt: TGCGCCAGCAGCTTAGGGCCTAGCGGGGGGGTCAGTACCCAGTACTTC
j_gene: TRBJ2-1; v_gene: TRBV7-2; d_gene: .; abundance: many; CDR3aa: CASSLTYNEQFF; CDR3nt: TGTGCCAGCAGCTTAACCTACAATGAGCAGTTCTTC
j_gene: TRBJ2-5; v_gene: TRBV14; d_gene: .; abundance: .; CDR3aa: CASGQLGPTAETQYF; CDR3nt: TGCGCCAGCGGCCAACTTGGACCCACAGCGGAGACCCAGTACTTC
j_gene: TRBJ1-1; v_gene: TRBV7-9; d_gene: .; abundance: .; CDR3aa: CASSLAGDTEAFF; CDR3nt: TGTGCCAGCAGCTTAGCAGGGGATACTGAAGCTTTCTTT
j_gene: TRBJ1-5; v_gene: TRBV12-3/TRBV12-4; d_gene: .; abundance: many; CDR3aa: CASSLFKGNQPQHF; CDR3nt: TGTGCCAGCAGTTTATTTAAGGGCAATCAGCCCCAGCATTTT
j_gene: TRBJ2-1; v_gene: TRBV10-2; d_gene: TRBD1; abundance: .; CDR3aa: CASVEDRGRAAEQFF; CDR3nt: TGCGCCAGCGTCGAGGACAGGGGGAGGGCAGCTGAGCAGTTCTTC
j_gene: TRBJ2-2; v_gene: TRBV12-3/TRBV12-4; d_gene: TRBD1; abundance: many; CDR3aa: CASSRIRGRTGELFF; CDR3nt: TGTGCCAGCAGCAGGATCAGGGGGCGCACCGGGGAGCTGTTTTTT
j_gene: TRBJ1-1; v_gene: TRBV29-1; d_gene: .; abundance: many; CDR3aa: CSGSWTVNTEAFF; CDR3nt: TGCAGCGGTTCTTGGACGGTGAACACTGAAGCTTTCTTT